Below are 32 T cell receptor beta chains sequenced from a single sample in a study of blood T cell repertoires in COVID-19. Measured with immunoSEQ multiplex PCR; TCRdb has only the in-frame clones, and not every one. The top ten hold 0.6% of the sample, which has roughly 450,000 clones, roughly 91% seen once. Sequencing input: PBMCs or T cells enriched from blood (not recorded which). These receptors were collected from a man between 18 and 29 years old who had recovered from COVID-19.

The chain recombines TRBV5-3 with TRBJ1-1; no clear D gene. TRBV5-3 is designated an ORF whose function remains uncertain. Trimming stripped 0 bases from V and 3 bases from J, with 21 bases between. The CDR3 loop spans 18 amino acids. CDR3 in DNA: TGTGCCAGAAGCTTGGTTTCCGACCCAGGATGGGCTTACACTGAAGCTTTCTTT. Residues: CARSLVSDPGWAYTEAFF.

This chain links TRBV3-1 (or the pseudogene TRBV3-2) with TRBJ2-1; TRBD2 aligns across 9 bases. CDR1 is LGHDT, CDR2 YNNKEL, per germline (reference sequence). V gave up 4 bases and J gave up 9 bases; unmatched junction bases: 7. This CDR3 contains 14 residues. CDR3 coding DNA: TGTGCCAGCAGCCCGTTGTTAGCGGGAGCTGAGCAGTTCTTC. The encoded protein is CASSPLLAGAEQFF.

V is TRBV5-5 and J is TRBJ2-2; tentative D call: TRBD2 (6 bases). This CDR3 has 13 amino acids. V was shortened by 4 bases and J by 3 bases, with 7 bases between the two germline ends. The germline CDR1 and CDR2 sequences are SGHKS and YYEKEE (reference sequence). CDR3 sequence (DNA): TGTGCCAGCAGCCCGGGGGACACCGGGGAGCTGTTTTTT. Translation: CASSPGDTGELFF.

This clone was detected a few times. The chain carries TRBV11-2 and TRBJ2-7; 12 positions agree with TRBD2. J gave up 0 bases and V 3 bases, and 0 bases lay outside the gene matches. Germline values: CDR1 SGHAT, CDR2 FQNNGV. This CDR3 comprises 15 residues. The CDR3, as DNA: TGTGCCAGCAGCTTGGGACTAGCGGGCTCCTACGAGCAGTACTTC. This translates into CASSLGLAGSYEQYF.

The chain recombines TRBV2 with TRBJ1-3, with D perhaps TRBD1 (5 bases). This CDR3 contains 14 residues. Germline CDR1 and CDR2: SNHLY and FYNNEI. Trimming pared 8 bases from V and 0 bases from J, leaving 11 bases between. CDR3 residues: CASEAGFSGNTIYF. DNA for the CDR3: TGTGCCAGCGAAGCAGGGTTCTCTGGAAACACCATATATTTT. The variable domain in full, completed from reference TRBV2 and TRBJ1-3, reads EPEVTQTPSHQVTQMGQEVILRCVPISNHLYFYWYRQILGQKVEFLVSFYNNEISEKSEIFDDQFSVERPDGSNFTLKIRSTKLEDSAMYFCASEAGFSGNTIYFGEGSWLTVV.

V usage is TRBV9 and J usage is TRBJ2-7; 8 positions agree with TRBD1. This CDR3 comprises 13 residues. Per the germline V gene, CDR1 is SGDLS and CDR2 is YYNGEE. With V trimmed by 3 bases and J by 8 bases, 7 bases remained unmatched. The DNA of the CDR3 is TGTGCCAGCAGCGCTATCGGACAGGGCAAGCAGTACTTC. Protein: CASSAIGQGKQYF. Full variable domain (rest looked up from reference TRBV9 and TRBJ2-7): DSGVTQTPKHLITATGQRVTLRCSPRSGDLSVYWYQQSLDQGLQFLIQYYNGEERAKGNILERFSAQQFPDLHSELNLSSLELGDSALYFCASSAIGQGKQYFGPGTRLTVT.

The J gene is TRBJ1-5, the V gene TRBV30, with 10 bases matching TRBD1. J gave up 3 bases and V 7 bases, and 6 bases lay outside the gene matches. The germline V gene encodes CDR1 GTSNPN and CDR2 SVGIG (reference sequence). This CDR3 has 14 residues. As DNA, the CDR3 is TGTGCCTCCCAGGGACAGGGGTCCAATCAGCCCCAGCATTTT. It yields the protein CASQGQGSNQPQHF.

This clone was recorded once. The chain is built from TRBV7-8 and TRBJ1-2, with 7 positions matching TRBD1. The CDR3 is 15 amino acids. Germline CDR1 and CDR2: SGHVS and FQNEAQ. V lost 2 bases and J lost 1; bases outside the gene matches: 4. CDR3 amino acids: CASSLRTGDNYGYTF. CDR3 coding DNA: TGTGCCAGCAGCTTAAGGACAGGTGATAACTATGGCTACACCTTC.

This chain links TRBV3-1 (or the pseudogene TRBV3-2) with TRBJ2-5; TRBD1 aligns across 7 bases. Looked up from germline, CDR1 is LGHDT and CDR2 is YNNKEL (reference sequence). V lost 4 bases and J lost 5; bases outside the gene matches: 13. The CDR3 has 16 amino acids. The CDR3 loop reads CASSLRTGYARETQYF. The CDR3 coding sequence is TGTGCCAGCAGCCTAAGGACAGGCTACGCTCGGGAGACCCAGTACTTC.

This chain joins TRBV27 and TRBJ1-5, with no clear D. Germline CDR1 and CDR2: MNHEY and SMNVEV (reference sequence). The length of the CDR3 is 15 residues. Trimming pared 2 bases from V and 0 bases from J, leaving 8 bases between. The CDR3 region has the DNA TGTGCCAGCAGTTTAAATGGAGATAGCAATCAGCCCCAGCATTTT. It encodes CASSLNGDSNQPQHF.

The chain has TRBV19 and TRBJ2-7; 10 positions match TRBD1. Trimming cost V 4 bases and J 4 bases; bases outside gene matches: 1. Germline CDR1 is LNHDA and CDR2 is SQIVND (reference sequence). This CDR3 has 13 residues. CDR3 loop: CASSTDRGYEQYF. In DNA form, the CDR3 reads TGTGCCAGTAGTACGGACAGGGGGTACGAGCAGTACTTC.

This chain connects TRBV5-1 to TRBJ1-3, with D maybe TRBD1 (5 bases). V was shortened by 0 bases and J by 1 base, with 11 bases between the two germline ends. Germline CDR1 reads SGHRS; CDR2 reads YFSETQ. The CDR3 has 16 amino acids. The chain's CDR3 is CASSLGGAESGNTIYF. DNA for the CDR3: TGCGCCAGCAGCTTGGGTGGGGCCGAGTCTGGAAACACCATATATTTT. Complete variable domain (other parts from reference TRBV5-1 and TRBJ1-3): KAGVTQTPRYLIKTRGQQVTLSCSPISGHRSVSWYQQTPGQGLQFLFEYFSETQRNKGNFPGRFSGRQFSNSRSEMNVSTLELGDSALYLCASSLGGAESGNTIYFGEGSWLTVV.

J is TRBJ1-3 and V is TRBV19; D is unresolved. This CDR3 comprises 14 residues. CDR1 is LNHDA, CDR2 SQIVND, per germline (reference sequence). The germline V and J ends were trimmed by 8 bases and 0 bases, with 11 bases remaining between them. The CDR3 DNA is TGTGCCAGTCGGACGGGGAGCTCTGGAAACACCATATATTTT. It specifies CASRTGSSGNTIYF.

The genes are TRBV5-1 and TRBJ2-5; 7 nucleotides align to TRBD2. Germline CDR1 and CDR2: SGHRS and YFSETQ. V trimming: 5 bases; J trimming: 1 base; junction bases outside the gene matches: 8. The CDR3 is made up of 15 amino acids. CDR3 sequence reads: CASRRLGEGQETQYF. CDR3 bases: TGCGCCAGCAGACGTCTGGGGGAGGGCCAAGAGACCCAGTACTTC.

The V call is TRBV15, the J call TRBJ2-7, with TRBD1 matching 8 bases. This CDR3 contains 14 residues. Trimming removed 2 bases from V and 6 bases from J; junction bases left unmatched: 6. The germline V gene encodes CDR1 LNHNV and CDR2 YYDKDF (reference sequence). CDR3 sequence: CATSRSRDRSEQYF. CDR3 coding DNA: TGTGCCACCAGCAGATCTAGGGACAGGTCCGAGCAGTACTTC.

The rearrangement joins TRBV6-5 to TRBJ1-6, with D possibly being TRBD1 (5 bases). CDR1 and CDR2 from the germline V gene are MNHEY and SVGAGI. The CDR3 length is 15 residues. V was trimmed by 6 bases and J by 2 bases, leaving 11 bases between them. CDR3 DNA sequence: TGTGCCAGCAGCACCGGGGGGACCTATAATTCACCCCTCCACTTT. Its protein product is CASSTGGTYNSPLHF.

V gene TRBV7-9 combines with J gene TRBJ2-1; a possible D gene is TRBD1 (5 bases). The CDR3 runs to 15 residues. V gave up 3 bases and J gave up 5 bases, with 14 bases separating them. The V gene's germline CDR1 is SEHNR and CDR2 FQNEAQ (reference sequence). In DNA, the CDR3 is TGTGCCAGCAGCTTTGGACACCCCGGAGACAATGAGCAGTTCTTC. Its protein product is CASSFGHPGDNEQFF.

This chain uses TRBV5-1 with TRBJ1-1; D gene ambiguous. The CDR3 totals 17 residues. Germline CDR1 SGHRS, CDR2 YFSETQ. V shed 2 bases and J shed 0 bases, with 17 bases lying between them. CDR3 coding DNA: TGCGCCAGCAGCTTAGTTCGCATGTACGGTATGAACACTGAAGCTTTCTTT. Translated, it gives CASSLVRMYGMNTEAFF. Drawing the rest from reference TRBV5-1 and TRBJ1-1, the complete variable domain is KAGVTQTPRYLIKTRGQQVTLSCSPISGHRSVSWYQQTPGQGLQFLFEYFSETQRNKGNFPGRFSGRQFSNSRSEMNVSTLELGDSALYLCASSLVRMYGMNTEAFFGQGTRLTVV.

The table lists this clone with a count of one. The rearrangement uses TRBV2 and TRBJ1-2; D unresolved. The CDR3 totals 13 residues. Germline assignment: CDR1 SNHLY and CDR2 FYNNEI. Between the trimmed V and J ends, which lost 6 bases and 8 bases, there was a span of 16 bases. The CDR3 nucleotides are TGTGCCAGCAGGGAGGGTGGGAGTTTGGGCTACACCTTC. It is translated as CASREGGSLGYTF. The whole variable domain, filled in from reference TRBV2 and TRBJ1-2, reads EPEVTQTPSHQVTQMGQEVILRCVPISNHLYFYWYRQILGQKVEFLVSFYNNEISEKSEIFDDQFSVERPDGSNFTLKIRSTKLEDSAMYFCASREGGSLGYTFGSGTRLTVV.

The chain combines TRBV10-3 with TRBJ2-5; no firm D call. The CDR3 has 13 residues. V was shortened by 6 bases and J by 0 bases, with 8 bases between the two germline ends. Germline lookup yields CDR1 ENHRY and CDR2 SYGVKD. The CDR3 spells CAIRRQDQETQYF. The CDR3 DNA reads as TGTGCCATCAGGCGCCAGGACCAAGAGACCCAGTACTTC.

The rearrangement uses TRBV7-8 and TRBJ1-2, with 7 bases that match TRBD1. Trimming removed 1 base from V and 4 bases from J; junction bases left unmatched: 3. The CDR3 sequence is 14 residues long. From germline, CDR1 is SGHVS and CDR2 FQNEAQ. The chain's CDR3 is CASSLEPGGYGYTF. CDR3 sequence (DNA): TGTGCCAGCAGCTTAGAGCCAGGGGGCTATGGCTACACCTTC.

The gene calls are TRBV28 and TRBJ1-1; TRBD1 is a possible D gene (5 bases). Germline V gives CDR1 MDHEN, CDR2 SYDVKM. V was pared by 7 bases and J by 1 base, with 19 bases between. The CDR3 extends over 16 amino acids. CDR3 sequence: CASINEEGLANTEAFF. CDR3 nucleotides: TGTGCCAGCATCAACGAGGAGGGGTTGGCGAACACTGAAGCTTTCTTT.

The chain is built from TRBV10-3 and TRBJ1-2; D gene unclear. V lost 5 bases and J lost 0, with 16 bases in between. The V gene's germline CDR1 is ENHRY and CDR2 SYGVKD. This CDR3 is built from 16 residues. The CDR3 protein is CAISSRRGPANYGYTF. CDR3 in DNA: TGTGCCATCAGTTCCCGGCGAGGTCCAGCTAACTATGGCTACACCTTC.

The chain employs TRBV6-5 and TRBJ1-4, with 8 bases fitting TRBD1. Germline V CDR1 and CDR2: MNHEY, SVGAGI. V shed 5 bases, J shed 8 bases, and the junction held 10 bases outside the gene matches. The CDR3 extends over 15 amino acids. This CDR3 is CASSTDRGGREKLFF. The CDR3 DNA is TGTGCCAGCAGTACAGACAGGGGTGGACGGGAAAAACTGTTTTTT.

This clone was counted between two and nine times. The chain carries TRBV11-2 and TRBJ1-5; D ambiguous. CDR1 and CDR2 from the germline V gene are SGHAT and FQNNGV. Trimming shortened V by 5 bases and J by 2 bases, and 10 bases separated the two germline ends. The CDR3 totals 14 residues. DNA of the CDR3: TGTGCCAGCAGCCAGACAACTGGCAATCAGCCCCAGCATTTT. It encodes CASSQTTGNQPQHF.

This chain joins TRBV3-1 (or the pseudogene TRBV3-2) and TRBJ2-7, with 12 nucleotides matching TRBD2. With V trimmed by 1 base and J by 5 bases, 3 bases remained unmatched. The V gene's germline CDR1 is LGHDT and CDR2 YNNKEL (reference sequence). The CDR3 is 15 amino acids. This chain's CDR3 is CASSQGTSGINEQYF. As DNA, the CDR3 is TGTGCCAGCAGCCAAGGGACTAGCGGGATCAACGAGCAGTACTTC.

The V gene is TRBV15, the J gene TRBJ1-1; D call uncertain. Germline CDR1 LNHNV, CDR2 YYDKDF (reference sequence). Trimming removed 7 bases at V and 0 bases at J, with 6 bases between. This CDR3 has 12 amino acids. The CDR3 DNA sequence: TGTGCCACCAATCACTTGAACACTGAAGCTTTCTTT. It codes for CATNHLNTEAFF.

This sequence joins TRBV5-4 and TRBJ2-5; D not certain. Germline lookup yields CDR1 SGHNT and CDR2 YYREEE (reference sequence). V shed 4 bases and J shed 5 bases, with 6 bases lying between them. The length of the CDR3 is 11 residues. The DNA of the CDR3 is TGTGCCAGCAGCCTGGCGGAGACCCAGTACTTC. It is translated as CASSLAETQYF.

The CDR3 loop reads CASREYSGANVLTF. CDR3 nucleotide sequence: TGTGCCAGCAGGGAATACTCTGGGGCCAACGTCCTGACTTTC. This chain links TRBV2 with TRBJ2-6; D is ambiguous. Between the trimmed V and J ends, which lost 6 bases and 0 bases, there was a span of 6 bases. CDR3 size: 14 residues. Germline V gene sequence: CDR1 SNHLY, CDR2 FYNNEI.

This clone has a single count. The gene calls are TRBV28 and TRBJ1-4, with 7 bases that match TRBD1. CDR1 is MDHEN, CDR2 SYDVKM, per germline. V shed 8 bases and J 6 bases; nucleotides not matched to a gene: 9. CDR3 length: 14 amino acids. For the CDR3, the DNA is TGTGCCAGCGAAAGGGGGCTTACTGATGAAAAACTGTTTTTT. Its translation is CASERGLTDEKLFF.

This chain connects TRBV19 to TRBJ1-5; TRBD1 matches 7 bases. There are 13 residues in the CDR3. Germline values: CDR1 LNHDA, CDR2 SQIVND (reference sequence). The V segment lost 8 bases and the J segment 4 bases; nucleotides outside the gene matches: 5. The CDR3, as DNA: TGTGCCAGTGGCCGGGACAGAAATCAGCCCCAGCATTTT. This encodes CASGRDRNQPQHF. The full variable domain, with the rest looked up from reference TRBV19 and TRBJ1-5, is DGGITQSPKYLFRKEGQNVTLSCEQNLNHDAMYWYRQDPGQGLRLIYYSQIVNDFQKGDIAEGYSVSREKKESFPLTVTSAQKNPTAFYLCASGRDRNQPQHFGDGTRLSIL.

The CDR3 bases are TGTGCCAGCAGCTCTGGGGGCCTGGGCTACACCTTC. Translation gives CASSSGGLGYTF. V gene TRBV3-1 (or the pseudogene TRBV3-2) combines with J gene TRBJ1-2, with D possibly TRBD1 on 6 matching bases. Trimming took off 5 bases at V and 8 bases at J, with 12 bases between the two ends. CDR1 LGHDT and CDR2 YNNKEL come from the germline V gene (reference sequence). The CDR3 covers 12 residues.